The 10 T cell receptor beta chains in this list originate from one sample, sequenced in a study of identical twins. TCRdb called the 5' RACE reads again in MiXCR, with one record for every CDR3 protein. The sample records roughly 1.6 million distinct CDR3 sequences, around 33% being singletons. Sequences were obtained from cord blood. The receptors were gathered from a newborn girl in good health.

This clonotype came up many times. The chain uses TRBV12-3 or TRBV12-4 and TRBJ2-3; 11 bases align to TRBD2. Germline trimming cut 7 bases from V and 6 bases from J; bases unmatched to any gene: 6. The CDR3 runs 14 residues. The CDR3 DNA is TGTGCCAGCACCCTACTAGCGGGAGTTGATACGCAGTATTTT. It translates to CASTLLAGVDTQYF.

The CDR3 bases are TGTGCCAGCAGCTTACGGACAGGGTTAAGCTCCTACAATGAGCAGTACTTC. This codes for CASSLRTGLSSYNEQYF. The rearrangement joins TRBV7-9 to TRBJ2-1, with TRBD1 matching 8 bases. The end of the DNA aligns better with TRBJ2-7, so the J call may be wrong. Germline V CDR1 and CDR2: SEHNR, FQNEAQ (reference sequence). The CDR3 runs to 17 residues.

The chain recombines TRBV7-8 with TRBJ2-7; no reliable D call. Matching the DNA end better, TRBJ2-5 makes the J call doubtful. This CDR3 region has 14 residues. CDR1 SGHVS and CDR2 FQNEAQ come from the germline V gene. The CDR3 loop reads CASSPWLGFSTQYF. As DNA, the CDR3 is TGTGCCAGCAGCCCCTGGTTAGGGTTCTCGACCCAGTACTTC.

The genes are TRBV28 and TRBJ1-2; D is possibly TRBD1 (6 bases). The CDR3 is made up of 14 amino acids. The ends were cut back, 5 bases at V and 5 bases at J, with 15 bases in the middle. Germline lookup yields CDR1 MDHEN and CDR2 SYDVKM. CDR3 bases: TGTGCCAGCAGTCCGGGGGACATCCGGTATGGCTACACCTTC. Protein: CASSPGDIRYGYTF.

V usage is TRBV12-3 or TRBV12-4 and J usage is TRBJ2-5, with 11 nucleotides matching TRBD1. This CDR3 spans 17 amino acids. With V trimmed by 5 bases and J by 5 bases, 13 bases remained unmatched. The CDR3 loop reads CASSPGQGEGGTETQYF. The CDR3 nucleotides read TGTGCCAGCAGTCCGGGACAGGGGGAGGGAGGGACGGAGACCCAGTACTTC.

There are many counts of this clonotype. The chain combines TRBV29-1 with TRBJ2-7; TRBD1 aligns across 9 bases. V was clipped by 7 bases and J by 3 bases; unmatched bases: 4. This CDR3 contains 12 residues. Germline lookup yields CDR1 SQVTM and CDR2 ANQGSEA. CDR3 region: CSATGQGYEQYF. DNA for the CDR3: TGCAGCGCGACGGGACAGGGCTACGAGCAGTACTTC.

Many counts were recorded for this clonotype. The V and J genes are TRBV5-6 and TRBJ2-5; D may be TRBD2 (6 bases). The CDR3 consists of 13 residues. Looked up from germline, CDR1 is SGHDT and CDR2 is YYEEEE. Trimming shortened V by 1 base and J by 4 bases, and 8 bases separated the two germline ends. The CDR3, as DNA: TGTGCCAGCAGCTTGTTGACTAGAGAGACCCAGTACTTC. Translating gives CASSLLTRETQYF.

The chain links TRBV3-1 to TRBJ1-2; D perhaps matches TRBD1 (6 bases). V lost 0 bases, J lost 5 bases, and 13 bases lay in between. This CDR3 region has 15 residues. In germline, CDR1 is LGHDT, CDR2 YNNKEL (reference sequence). The CDR3 protein is CASSQDETGFYGYTF. The CDR3 DNA follows: TGTGCCAGCAGCCAAGACGAGACAGGTTTTTATGGCTACACCTTC. The full variable domain, with the rest looked up from reference TRBV3-1 and TRBJ1-2, is DTAVSQTPKYLVTQMGNDKSIKCEQNLGHDTMYWYKQDSKKFLKIMFSYNNKELIINETVPNRFSPKSPDKAHLNLHINSLELGDSAVYFCASSQDETGFYGYTFGSGTRLTVV.

This clonotype has a count of ten or more. One end of the junction fails to match germline, which may point to a read error. This chain joins TRBV7-2 and TRBJ1-2; D unclear. Germline lookup yields CDR1 SGHTA and CDR2 FQGNSA. The CDR3 extends over 14 amino acids. CDR3 bases: TGCGCCAGCAGCTTGGGGAGACAAAACTATGGCTACACCTTC. Encoded protein: CASSLGRQNYGYTF. Complete variable domain (other parts from reference TRBV7-2 and TRBJ1-2): GAGVSQSPSNKVTEKGKDVELRCDPISGHTALYWYRQSLGQGLEFLIYFQGNSAPDKSGLPSDRFSAERTGGSVSTLTIQRTQQEDSAVYLCASSLGRQNYGYTFGSGTRLTVV.

The chain has TRBV20-1 and TRBJ2-5; D not certain. Per germline, CDR1 DFQATT and CDR2 SNEGSKA (reference sequence). This CDR3 has 21 residues. V lost 0 bases, J lost 5 bases, and 34 bases lay in between. The chain's CDR3 is CSARDLNVRDGRMVVGETQYF. Here the CDR3 DNA reads TGCAGTGCTAGAGATCTTAACGTAAGGGATGGTCGTATGGTAGTCGGGGAGACCCAGTACTTC.